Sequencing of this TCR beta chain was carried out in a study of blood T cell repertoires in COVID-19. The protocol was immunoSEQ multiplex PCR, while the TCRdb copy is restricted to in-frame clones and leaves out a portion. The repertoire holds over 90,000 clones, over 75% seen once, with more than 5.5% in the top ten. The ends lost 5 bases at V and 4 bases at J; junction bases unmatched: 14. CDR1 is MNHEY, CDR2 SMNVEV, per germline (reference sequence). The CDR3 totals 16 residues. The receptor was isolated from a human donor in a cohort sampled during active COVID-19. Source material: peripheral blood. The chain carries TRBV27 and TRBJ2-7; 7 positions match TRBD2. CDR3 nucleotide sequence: TGTGCCAGCAGTCCCCCCTGGGGGACTACCAGATACGAGCAGTACTTC. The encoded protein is CASSPPWGTTRYEQYF.